This T cell receptor beta chain was captured by sequencing in a study of graft-versus-host responses after intestinal transplantation. For the study at large: All of the recipients had induction that used anti-thymocyte globulin, then tacrolimus and steroids for two to three years.

Findings and limits, study-wide: Early declines in HvG clones that occurred post-transplant were associated with peak circulating GvH clone levels. The authors found GvH clones in recipient marrow, some appearing first in ileum or blood.

Losses at the gene ends were 0 bases for V and 3 bases for J; bases not matched to a gene: 6. CDR3 length: 16 amino acids. The germline CDR1 and CDR2 sequences are SEHNR and FQNEAQ (reference sequence). Concerning this clone itself: Its antigen is currently unknown.

Assay: immunoSEQ multiplex PCR; the TCRdb copy retains only in-frame clones and omits some. The data show about 100,000 clones, about nine tenths seen once. V gene TRBV7-9 combines with J gene TRBJ2-7; 9 bases agree with TRBD1. Sequencing used PBMCs, obtained 450 to 460 days after intestinal transplant. The clonotype originates from a human patient who received an intestinal transplant, so some T cells may come from the graft donor. The CDR3 loop reads CASSLAPGTGSYEQYF. DNA for the CDR3: TGTGCCAGCAGCTTAGCCCCCGGGACAGGGAGCTACGAGCAGTACTTC.